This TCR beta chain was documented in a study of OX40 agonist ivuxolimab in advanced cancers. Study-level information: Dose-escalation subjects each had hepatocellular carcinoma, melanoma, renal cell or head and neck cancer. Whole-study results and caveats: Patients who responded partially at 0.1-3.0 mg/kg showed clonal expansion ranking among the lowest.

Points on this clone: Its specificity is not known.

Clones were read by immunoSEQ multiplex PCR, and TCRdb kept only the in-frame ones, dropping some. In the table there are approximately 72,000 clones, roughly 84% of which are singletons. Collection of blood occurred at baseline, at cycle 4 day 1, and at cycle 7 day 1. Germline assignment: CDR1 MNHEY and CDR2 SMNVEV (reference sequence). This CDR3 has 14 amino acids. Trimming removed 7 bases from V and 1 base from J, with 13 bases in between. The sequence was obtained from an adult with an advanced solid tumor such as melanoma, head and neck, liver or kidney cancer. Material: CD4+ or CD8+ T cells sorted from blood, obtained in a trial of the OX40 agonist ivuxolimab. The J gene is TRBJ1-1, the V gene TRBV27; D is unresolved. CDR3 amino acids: CASIRWGANTEAFF. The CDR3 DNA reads TGTGCCAGCATCAGGTGGGGTGCGAACACTGAAGCTTTCTTT.